The 21 T cell receptor beta chains in this list originate from one sample, sequenced in a study of blood T cells in healthy people across ages. The second PCR ran about 6 to 11 cycles with a sample-barcoded 5' primer and J-beta primers. A single record per CDR3 protein comes from TCRdb applying MiXCR to the 5' RACE reads. This table holds 730,000 or so distinct CDR3 sequences, approximately 40% found once. Input material: blood. The receptors stem from an elderly man in good health.

This clonotype was recorded many times. The chain carries TRBV7-2 and TRBJ2-7; perhaps D is TRBD1 or TRBD2 (5 bases each). With 5 bases removed from V and 3 bases from J, the gap between germline ends came to 17 bases. Germline V gene sequence: CDR1 SGHTA, CDR2 FQGNSA. This CDR3 comprises 15 residues. The CDR3 region has the DNA TGTGCCAGCAGCCTTGGGACGGAGTTAGGCTACGAGCAGTACTTC. This translates into CASSLGTELGYEQYF.

This clonotype turned up a few times. V is TRBV5-1 and J is TRBJ2-7; 9 nucleotides line up with TRBD1. Unmatched junction bases numbered 12, after V lost 0 bases and J lost 5 bases. Germline V gives CDR1 SGHRS, CDR2 YFSETQ. The CDR3 has 17 amino acids. CDR3 in amino acids: CASSLATGTGMAHEQYF. In DNA form, the CDR3 reads TGCGCCAGCAGCTTGGCGACCGGGACAGGGATGGCCCACGAGCAGTACTTC.

This clonotype has a count of ten or more. A much larger clone is a single base away; this may be a read error. The chain links TRBV29-1 to TRBJ2-7; D possibly corresponds to TRBD2 (6 bases). The CDR3 runs to 11 residues. The V end was cut by 7 bases, the J end by 2 bases, with 9 bases between. Germline V gene sequence: CDR1 SQVTM, CDR2 ANQGSEA. DNA for the CDR3: TGCAGCGGTGGCGGGACCTACGAGCAGTACTTC. Encoded protein: CSGGGTYEQYF.

The rearrangement joins TRBV12-5 to TRBJ1-1, with D perhaps matching TRBD1 (6 bases). Trimming removed 5 bases from V and 5 bases from J, with 12 bases in between. Per germline, CDR1 LGHNT and CDR2 FRNRAP. The CDR3 is made up of 13 amino acids. The CDR3 spells CASGVQGWTEAFF. In DNA form, the CDR3 reads TGTGCTAGTGGTGTGCAGGGGTGGACTGAAGCTTTCTTT.

This clonotype has just one count. The chain carries TRBV12-3 or TRBV12-4 and TRBJ2-5; D may be TRBD2 (6 bases). This CDR3 contains 12 residues. V was clipped by 3 bases and J by 11 bases, with 13 bases between them. CDR3 sequence reads: CASSFMTGEQYF. CDR3 in DNA: TGTGCCAGCAGTTTTATGACGGGAGAGCAGTACTTC.

With regard to this clonotype: A much larger clone lies a single base off, so this may be a read error. The CDR3 region has the DNA TGTGCCAGCAGCCCCGAGGGACGACTAGCGGGAGGTTACAATGAGCAGTACTTC. Protein product: CASSPEGRLAGGYNEQYF. This rearrangement joins TRBV4-2 to TRBJ2-5, with 13 nucleotides matching TRBD2. The CDR3 runs to 18 residues. Germline V lookup: CDR1 LGHNA, CDR2 YNFKEQ. V lost 4 bases and J lost 11; bases outside the gene matches: 19.

This clonotype has just a few counts. The chain carries TRBV7-2 and TRBJ2-7; D might be TRBD2 (5 bases). CDR3 size: 18 residues. Trimming stripped 2 bases from V and 1 base from J, with 21 bases between. Germline CDR1 reads SGHTA; CDR2 reads FQGNSA. Written as DNA, the CDR3 is TGTGCCAGCAGCTTAAGGGTATCGGGGTTCGATCGATCCTACGAGCAGTACTTC. Its translation is CASSLRVSGFDRSYEQYF. Supplemented by reference TRBV7-2 and TRBJ2-7, the full variable domain reads GAGVSQSPSNKVTEKGKDVELRCDPISGHTALYWYRQSLGQGLEFLIYFQGNSAPDKSGLPSDRFSAERTGGSVSTLTIQRTQQEDSAVYLCASSLRVSGFDRSYEQYFGPGTRLTVT.

The chain recombines TRBV20-1 with TRBJ2-3; D is ambiguous. This CDR3 comprises 16 residues. V was shortened by 5 bases and J by 3 bases, with 21 bases between the two germline ends. Germline V lookup: CDR1 DFQATT, CDR2 SNEGSKA (reference sequence). CDR3 sequence reads: CSAGRMGEIGTDTQYF. The DNA of the CDR3 is TGCAGTGCTGGAAGAATGGGCGAGATAGGAACAGATACGCAGTATTTT.

The V call is TRBV6-2 or TRBV6-3, the J call TRBJ2-5, with 7 bases matching TRBD1. J was trimmed by 5 bases and V by 5 bases; bases with no gene match: 11. Germline lookup yields CDR1 MNHEY and CDR2 SVGEGT. This CDR3 comprises 15 residues. CDR3 DNA: TGTGCCAGCAGTATAACCCGGACAGGTTTGGAGACCCAGTACTTC. It translates to CASSITRTGLETQYF.

This clonotype was counted ten times or more. The chain carries TRBV7-9 and TRBJ2-3; no definite D call. The CDR3 has 14 residues. CDR1 is SEHNR and CDR2 is FQNEAQ in the germline V gene (reference sequence). V was trimmed by 3 bases and J by 1 base, leaving 8 bases between them. CDR3 loop: CASSFPSRTDTQYF. CDR3 in DNA: TGTGCCAGCAGCTTCCCCAGCCGCACAGATACGCAGTATTTT.

This clonotype was counted only a few times. The chain is built from TRBV28 and TRBJ2-5; 11 bases are shared with TRBD2. There are 15 residues in the CDR3. Losses at the gene ends were 7 bases for V and 5 bases for J; bases not matched to a gene: 9. The germline gives CDR1 MDHEN, CDR2 SYDVKM. The CDR3 region has the DNA TGTGCCAGCATCCCGGGGGCTAGCGGGAGGGAGACCCAGTACTTC. Protein sequence: CASIPGASGRETQYF.

This rearrangement joins TRBV27 to TRBJ1-1; the D gene is possibly TRBD1 (5 bases). Trimming cost V 4 bases and J 7 bases, with 22 bases left between them. CDR3 size: 16 residues. Germline values: CDR1 MNHEY, CDR2 SMNVEV (reference sequence). CDR3 nucleotide sequence: TGTGCCAGCAGTTCCCCTCAGGGTTCGGGGCACAATGAAGCTTTCTTT. Translated: CASSSPQGSGHNEAFF.

The chain recombines TRBV2 with TRBJ1-4; tentatively, D is TRBD1 (5 bases). Germline CDR1 reads SNHLY; CDR2 reads FYNNEI. The length of the CDR3 is 15 residues. V lost 2 bases, J lost 7 bases, and 14 bases lay in between. The CDR3 DNA sequence: TGTGCCAGCAGTGAAACACTCGGGGCGGGTGAAAAACTGTTTTTT. This codes for CASSETLGAGEKLFF.

A few counts support this clonotype. This chain links TRBV21-1 with TRBJ1-2. TRBV21-1 is deemed a pseudogene. CDR3 length: 14 residues. The CDR3 DNA reads as TGTGCCAGCAGCAAAAAGCTGGCTAACTATGGCTACACCTTC. Amino acid sequence: CASSKKLANYGYTF.

This clonotype was seen only a few times. The V call is TRBV10-3, the J call TRBJ2-3, with 7 bases matching TRBD2. The CDR3 is 14 amino acids. CDR1 is ENHRY, CDR2 SYGVKD, per germline. V lost 4 bases and J lost 5; bases outside the gene matches: 6. In DNA, the CDR3 is TGTGCCATCAGTGGAGGGAGGGGCGAAGATACGCAGTATTTT. This translates into CAISGGRGEDTQYF.

The J gene is TRBJ1-1, the V gene TRBV7-2; D remains ambiguous. This CDR3 contains 14 residues. Germline CDR1 is SGHTA and CDR2 is FQGNSA. The V end was cut by 5 bases, the J end by 1 base, with 11 bases between. CDR3 sequence: CASSLLLGNTEAFF. DNA of the CDR3: TGTGCCAGCAGCCTCCTTCTTGGGAACACTGAAGCTTTCTTT.

V usage is TRBV7-9 and J usage is TRBJ2-5; D ambiguous. This CDR3 is built from 11 residues. Looked up from germline, CDR1 is SEHNR and CDR2 is FQNEAQ (reference sequence). This CDR3 reads CTTSHQETQYF. For the CDR3, the DNA is TGTACCACCAGTCACCAAGAGACCCAGTACTTC.

This chain uses TRBV7-9 with TRBJ1-2, with D possibly matching TRBD1 (5 bases). CDR3 size: 15 residues. Trimming stripped 4 bases from V and 2 bases from J, with 14 bases between. Germline V gene data show CDR1 as SEHNR and CDR2 as FQNEAQ (reference sequence). CDR3 region: CASSYSDEGNYGYTF. The CDR3 DNA reads TGTGCCAGCAGCTATTCGGACGAGGGGAACTATGGCTACACCTTC.

This chain links TRBV6-2 or TRBV6-3 with TRBJ2-5; a possible D gene is TRBD1 (6 bases). Between the trimmed V and J ends, which lost 8 bases and 11 bases, there was a span of 21 bases. CDR1 is MNHEY and CDR2 is SVGEGT in the germline V gene. The CDR3 contains 13 residues. In DNA, the CDR3 is TGTGCCAGCCAACCGGACAGTTTCGATGAGCAGTACTTC. Amino acid sequence: CASQPDSFDEQYF.

V and J are TRBV6-2 or TRBV6-3 and TRBJ2-4; TRBD2 is a possible D gene (5 bases). This CDR3 spans 14 amino acids. Germline CDR1 is MNHEY and CDR2 is SVGEGT. V was trimmed by 6 bases and J by 13 bases, leaving 22 bases between them. Here the CDR3 DNA reads TGTGCCAGCAGCCCCGGGCTTTTTACGGAGGCCCAGTACTTC. It specifies CASSPGLFTEAQYF.

This rearrangement joins TRBV6-2 or TRBV6-3 to TRBJ2-3; the D is unclear. Germline V gene sequence: CDR1 MNHEY, CDR2 SVGEGT. Deletions cut 8 bases from V and 1 base from J, with 19 bases between. This CDR3 is built from 16 residues. The DNA of the CDR3 is TGTGCCAGCCCGAACCACCCACTTTCAGGCACAGATACGCAGTATTTT. Protein product: CASPNHPLSGTDTQYF.